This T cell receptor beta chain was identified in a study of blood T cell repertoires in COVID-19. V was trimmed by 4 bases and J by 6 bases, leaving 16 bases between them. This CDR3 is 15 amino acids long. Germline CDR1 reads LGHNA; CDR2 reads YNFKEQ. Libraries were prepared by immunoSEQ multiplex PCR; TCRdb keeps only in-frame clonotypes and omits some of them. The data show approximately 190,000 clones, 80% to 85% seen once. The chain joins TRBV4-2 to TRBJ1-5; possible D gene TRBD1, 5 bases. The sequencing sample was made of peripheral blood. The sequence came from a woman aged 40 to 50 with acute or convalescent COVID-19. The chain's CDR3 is CASSPASGSPQPQHF. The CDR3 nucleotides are TGTGCCAGCAGCCCAGCATCAGGGTCTCCTCAGCCCCAGCATTTT.